Below are 15 T cell receptor beta chains sequenced from a single sample in a study of CXCR3-negative and CXCR3-positive naive CD8 T cells. Carrying UMI labels, the TRB cDNA libraries were prepared through 5' RACE. TCRdb reprocessed the 5' RACE reads and keeps a single row for each CDR3 protein, giving no DNA. There are some 9,600 distinct CDR3 sequences in the sample, with approximately 0.93% held by the top ten. The specimen was naive CXCR3- CD8+ T cells from blood. As to subset: CD45RO-CCR7+CD27+CD95- naive CD8+ T cells lacking CXCR3 (TNR3-). These TCRs come from a human donor in good health. Some clones in this sample may be carry-over from other donors' samples.

This chain connects TRBV29-1 to TRBJ1-1. The CDR3 sequence is 12 residues long. Germline V CDR1 and CDR2: SQVTM, ANQGSEA. This CDR3 reads CSVVRSDTEAFF. The full variable domain, rest sourced from reference TRBV29-1 and TRBJ1-1, is SAVISQKPSRDICQRGTSLTIQCQVDSQVTMMFWYRQQPGQSLTLIATANQGSEATYESGFVIDKFPISRPNLTFSTLTVSNMSPEDSSIYLCSVVRSDTEAFFGQGTRLTVV.

J is TRBJ1-3 and V is TRBV29-1. This CDR3 comprises 11 residues. Germline V lookup: CDR1 SQVTM, CDR2 ANQGSEA. The CDR3 here is CSVGSGNTIYF. Together with reference TRBV29-1 and TRBJ1-3, the CDR3 gives the full variable domain: SAVISQKPSRDICQRGTSLTIQCQVDSQVTMMFWYRQQPGQSLTLIATANQGSEATYESGFVIDKFPISRPNLTFSTLTVSNMSPEDSSIYLCSVGSGNTIYFGEGSWLTVV.

The chain has TRBV5-1 and TRBJ1-2; with no DNA, the TCRdb D assignment of TRBD1 cannot be verified. This CDR3 is 15 amino acids long. CDR1 and CDR2 (germline): SGHRS, YFSETQ. CDR3 in amino acids: CASSATPGDDYGYTF.

Considering frequency, this clonotype is medium-sized. This chain links TRBV6-6 with TRBJ2-1. CDR1 is MNHNY, CDR2 SVGAGI, per germline (reference sequence). This CDR3 spans 15 amino acids. The chain's CDR3 is CASSDSKGSYNEQFF.

Judged by frequency, this clonotype is medium-sized. V usage is TRBV28 and J usage is TRBJ2-7. The CDR3 has 14 residues. The germline V gene has CDR1 MDHEN and CDR2 SYDVKM. This CDR3 is CASSFKAGAHEQYF.

CDR3 amino acids: CASGVGVWLEQFF. The chain joins TRBV27 to TRBJ2-1; the D call of TRBD1 rests on TCRdb alone, since no DNA is present to check it. The germline V gene encodes CDR1 MNHEY and CDR2 SMNVEV (reference sequence). The CDR3 is 13 amino acids.

The V and J genes are TRBV3-1 and TRBJ2-7; the TCRdb call, TRBD1, lacks DNA for checking. There are 14 residues in the CDR3. Germline CDR1 and CDR2: LGHDT and YNNKEL (reference sequence). CDR3 sequence: CASSQVGRAYEQYF.

The chain recombines TRBV6-6 with TRBJ2-3; TCRdb returns TRBD2, unconfirmable since there is no DNA. Germline V gene sequence: CDR1 MNHNY, CDR2 SVGAGI (reference sequence). This CDR3 comprises 16 residues. The CDR3 here is CASSYSGLAGVDTQYF.

This clonotype is deemed medium-sized by its frequency. The chain couples TRBV11-2 to TRBJ2-3; checking the TCRdb D call of TRBD2 is not possible without DNA. Germline V gene lookup returns CDR1 SGHAT and CDR2 FQNNGV. This CDR3 is built from 17 residues. This CDR3 is CASSLDGLERPPDTQYF. The full variable domain, completed using reference TRBV11-2 and TRBJ2-3, is EAGVAQSPRYKIIEKRQSVAFWCNPISGHATLYWYQQILGQGPKLLIQFQNNGVVDDSQLPKDRFSAERLKGVDSTLKIQPAKLEDSAVYLCASSLDGLERPPDTQYFGPGTRLTVL.

The V gene is TRBV5-4, the J gene TRBJ2-3. This CDR3 is 14 amino acids long. CDR1 SGHNT and CDR2 YYREEE come from the germline V gene (reference sequence). The CDR3 loop reads CASSLKSVTDTQYF.

This clonotype is deemed medium-sized by its frequency. The chain uses TRBV5-1 and TRBJ2-7; no DNA is available, so the TRBD1 call from TCRdb remains unchecked. Germline-derived CDR1 and CDR2 are SGHRS and YFSETQ. CDR3 length equals 11 residues. CDR3 amino acids: CASSPPGEQYF.

This clonotype is identified as medium-sized from frequency. The gene calls are TRBV29-1 and TRBJ2-2. The CDR3 has 13 amino acids. CDR1 SQVTM and CDR2 ANQGSEA come from the germline V gene. Here the CDR3 reads CSVAASDTGELFF.

The chain couples TRBV6-6 to TRBJ2-7; TCRdb's D call, TRBD2, is unchecked because there is no DNA. Germline lookup yields CDR1 MNHNY and CDR2 SVGAGI (reference sequence). This CDR3 has 17 amino acids. CDR3 in amino acids: CASSYSTSGRNSYEQYF.

The chain has TRBV29-1 and TRBJ2-6; with no DNA, the TCRdb D assignment of TRBD1 cannot be verified. The CDR3 loop spans 15 amino acids. CDR1 and CDR2 (germline): SQVTM, ANQGSEA. CDR3 protein: CSVANSGTGANVLTF.

V usage is TRBV25-1 and J usage is TRBJ2-5. Germline-derived CDR1 and CDR2 are MGHDK and SYGVNS. The CDR3 consists of 11 residues. CDR3 residues: CASSLSETQYF.